These 32 T cell receptor beta chains originate from one sample sequenced in a study of blood T cell repertoires in COVID-19. TCRdb's table, derived via immunoSEQ multiplex PCR, lists solely in-frame clones and lacks some. The sample carries just over 250,000 clones, approximately 88% recorded once. Material: peripheral blood. These receptors were taken from a woman in her 70s with COVID-19, enrolled during active disease.

The V call is TRBV19, the J call TRBJ2-2; 11 bases map to TRBD1. Trimming at V came to 3 bases and at J to 5 bases, leaving 5 bases not matched to a gene. The CDR3 loop spans 16 amino acids. CDR1 is LNHDA, CDR2 SQIVND, per germline (reference sequence). The CDR3 here is CASSIRGQGGTGELFF. In DNA, the CDR3 is TGTGCCAGTAGTATTAGGGGACAGGGGGGGACCGGGGAGCTGTTTTTT.

The chain combines TRBV5-1 with TRBJ2-2; TRBD1 agrees at 7 bases. The CDR3 has 13 residues. Germline-derived CDR1 and CDR2 are SGHRS and YFSETQ. Losses at the gene ends were 2 bases for V and 11 bases for J; bases not matched to a gene: 6. CDR3 DNA sequence: TGCGCCAGCAGCTTCGACAGGGTCGGAGAGCTGTTTTTT. This gives the protein CASSFDRVGELFF.

This clone has more than one count but fewer than ten. The genes are TRBV19 and TRBJ2-1, with D possibly being TRBD2 (6 bases). This CDR3 is built from 16 residues. With 0 bases removed from V and 2 bases from J, the gap between germline ends came to 11 bases. CDR1 and CDR2 (germline): LNHDA, SQIVND (reference sequence). CDR3 nucleotide sequence: TGTGCCAGTAGTATAGAGGCGGGATTCCCCTACAATGAGCAGTTCTTC. The encoded protein is CASSIEAGFPYNEQFF.

The chain combines TRBV12-3 or TRBV12-4 with TRBJ2-3, with a tentative D call TRBD1 (6 bases). The length of the CDR3 is 12 residues. The ends were cut back, 8 bases at V and 6 bases at J, with 12 bases in the middle. The CDR3: CASSRDTDTQYF. In nucleotides, the CDR3 is TGTGCCAGCTCCCGGGACACCGATACGCAGTATTTT.

V gene TRBV6-5 combines with J gene TRBJ1-1; no reliable D call. Germline CDR1 reads MNHEY; CDR2 reads SVGAGI. This CDR3 has 11 amino acids. V was cut by 8 bases and J by 8 bases, with 12 bases left in between. CDR3 loop: CASSPKAEAFF. In nucleotides, the CDR3 is TGTGCCAGCTCTCCGAAAGCAGAAGCTTTCTTT.

This clone has only a few counts. The same CDR3 also results from other DNA sequences found in this sample. The J gene is TRBJ1-5, the V gene TRBV19; 9 bases are a match to TRBD1. V was pared by 5 bases and J by 4 bases, with 3 bases of the junction left unmatched. The CDR3 spans 14 residues. Germline values: CDR1 LNHDA, CDR2 SQIVND (reference sequence). CDR3 residues: CASSQTGGNQPQHF. CDR3 nucleotide sequence: TGTGCCAGTAGTCAGACAGGGGGGAATCAGCCCCAGCATTTT.

CDR3 coding DNA: TGTGCCAGCAGCCAACCCGGACAGGGGGCGCTGGGGGGGGAGACCCAGTACTTC. Protein sequence: CASSQPGQGALGGETQYF. The chain recombines TRBV28 with TRBJ2-5; 11 nucleotides align to TRBD1. The V segment lost 6 bases and the J segment 5 bases; nucleotides outside the gene matches: 17. The CDR3 sequence is 18 residues long. The germline V gene has CDR1 MDHEN and CDR2 SYDVKM.

The rearrangement joins TRBV7-2 to TRBJ2-7; D perhaps matches TRBD2 (6 bases). Per the germline V gene, CDR1 is SGHTA and CDR2 is FQGNSA. V lost 4 bases and J lost 0, with 16 bases in between. The CDR3 extends over 16 amino acids. The CDR3 protein is CASSSSWDGSSYEQYF. CDR3 in DNA: TGTGCCAGCAGCTCTAGCTGGGACGGGAGCTCCTACGAGCAGTACTTC.

The rearrangement joins TRBV28 to TRBJ1-2; D is ambiguous. V shed 3 bases and J shed 4 bases, with 18 bases lying between them. Germline CDR1 is MDHEN and CDR2 is SYDVKM. The CDR3 runs 16 residues. CDR3 loop: CASSFPRAEMSYGYTF. CDR3 sequence (DNA): TGTGCCAGCAGTTTCCCGCGCGCCGAAATGAGCTATGGCTACACCTTC.

The chain employs TRBV28 and TRBJ1-6; 7 bases fit TRBD1. Per the germline V gene, CDR1 is MDHEN and CDR2 is SYDVKM. This CDR3 is 17 amino acids long. The trim removed 4 bases at V and 0 bases at J, leaving 6 bases unmatched. The CDR3 protein is CASSSTPGGSYNSPLHF. The CDR3, as DNA: TGTGCCAGCAGTTCCACCCCAGGGGGCTCCTATAATTCACCCCTCCACTTT.

This clone has a single count. The chain is built from TRBV5-1 and TRBJ2-7; 7 positions match TRBD1. Trimming took 0 bases from V and 0 from J; bases not matched to a gene: 3. This CDR3 contains 15 residues. The germline CDR1 and CDR2 sequences are SGHRS and YFSETQ. As DNA, the CDR3 is TGCGCCAGCAGCTTGGGAGGGACAGTCTCCTACGAGCAGTACTTC. Its protein is CASSLGGTVSYEQYF.

This clone was observed a few times. The CDR3 here is CATSSRDRGFEQYF. The DNA of the CDR3 is TGTGCCACCAGCTCCCGGGACAGGGGCTTCGAGCAGTACTTC. V gene TRBV15 combines with J gene TRBJ2-7, with 10 bases aligning to TRBD1. V shed 5 bases, J shed 6 bases, and the junction held 7 bases outside the gene matches. CDR1 is LNHNV and CDR2 is YYDKDF in the germline V gene (reference sequence). This CDR3 spans 14 amino acids.

This chain uses TRBV7-2 with TRBJ1-1, with 7 bases aligning to TRBD1. Germline values: CDR1 SGHTA, CDR2 FQGNSA. The V gene end was trimmed by 3 bases and the J gene end by 1 base; junction bases not matched to a gene: 5. There are 15 residues in the CDR3. CDR3 sequence reads: CASSFAGQRNTEAFF. The CDR3 DNA sequence: TGTGCCAGCAGCTTTGCGGGACAGAGGAACACTGAAGCTTTCTTT.

This rearrangement joins TRBV12-5 to TRBJ1-3; D gene unclear. V was shortened by 7 bases and J by 4 bases, with 14 bases between the two germline ends. The length of the CDR3 is 14 residues. The V gene's germline CDR1 is LGHNT and CDR2 FRNRAP. The CDR3 spells CASAVRGQGNTIYF. The CDR3 DNA follows: TGTGCTAGTGCTGTCCGGGGTCAGGGAAACACCATATATTTT.

This clone was counted once. This chain connects TRBV19 to TRBJ1-3; tentatively, D is TRBD1 (6 bases). This CDR3 contains 18 residues. Germline-derived CDR1 and CDR2 are LNHDA and SQIVND (reference sequence). V lost 10 bases, J lost 0 bases, and 25 bases lay in between. Here the CDR3 reads CATSPGHFIRFSGNTIYF. CDR3 coding DNA: TGTGCCACTTCTCCGGGACACTTCATTCGTTTCTCTGGAAACACCATATATTTT.

The rearrangement uses TRBV6-6 and TRBJ2-7; TRBD2 matches 10 bases. Germline assignment: CDR1 MNHNY and CDR2 SVGAGI (reference sequence). The CDR3 extends over 15 amino acids. V trimming: 8 bases; J trimming: 2 bases; junction bases outside the gene matches: 9. The CDR3: CASGPSLAGAYEQYF. The CDR3 DNA sequence: TGTGCCAGCGGTCCCTCCCTAGCGGGGGCCTACGAGCAGTACTTC.

This clone came up once. The chain's CDR3 is CASTSRVDQPQHF. In nucleotides, the CDR3 is TGTGCCAGCACCTCCAGGGTGGATCAGCCCCAGCATTTT. The chain employs TRBV28 and TRBJ1-5, with D possibly matching TRBD1 (5 bases). The V end was cut by 7 bases, the J end by 5 bases, with 12 bases between. The CDR3 contains 13 residues. Germline values: CDR1 MDHEN, CDR2 SYDVKM.

This chain uses TRBV30 with TRBJ1-1; TRBD1 might be the D (5 bases). With 8 bases removed from V and 3 bases from J, the gap between germline ends came to 16 bases. Germline V lookup: CDR1 GTSNPN, CDR2 SVGIG (reference sequence). CDR3 length: 13 amino acids. CDR3 coding DNA: TGTGCCCTGAGCGGGGGGGTGGACACTGAAGCTTTCTTT. This codes for CALSGGVDTEAFF.

CDR3 amino acids: CASTWGGGQPQHF. CDR3 in DNA: TGTGCCAGCACCTGGGGAGGTGGTCAGCCCCAGCATTTT. The rearrangement joins TRBV7-9 to TRBJ1-5, with D hard to call. Trimming pared 7 bases from V and 6 bases from J, leaving 13 bases between. CDR1 is SEHNR and CDR2 is FQNEAQ in the germline V gene (reference sequence). The CDR3 length is 13 residues.

The chain uses TRBV29-1 and TRBJ1-2, with 7 bases fitting TRBD1. The CDR3 spans 12 residues. V trimming: 6 bases; J trimming: 8 bases; junction bases outside the gene matches: 9. Germline V gives CDR1 SQVTM, CDR2 ANQGSEA. Written as DNA, the CDR3 is TGCAGCGTCCTCCGGGACAGACGAGGCTACACCTTC. It translates to CSVLRDRRGYTF.

V and J are TRBV20-1 and TRBJ1-1, with TRBD1 as a possible D gene (5 bases). This CDR3 is built from 11 residues. Germline V gene sequence: CDR1 DFQATT, CDR2 SNEGSKA (reference sequence). Trimming stripped 7 bases from V and 4 bases from J, with 10 bases between. CDR3 coding DNA: TGCAGTGGCGGCAGGGCCACTGAAGCTTTCTTT. The encoded protein is CSGGRATEAFF.

The V gene is TRBV19, the J gene TRBJ1-5; TRBD1 is a possible D gene (5 bases). Trimming removed 5 bases from V and 9 bases from J, with 11 bases in between. There are 12 residues in the CDR3. Germline assignment: CDR1 LNHDA and CDR2 SQIVND (reference sequence). CDR3 DNA sequence: TGTGCCAGTAGTGAGGTGGGGGGGCCCCAGCATTTT. It specifies CASSEVGGPQHF. Full variable domain (missing parts from reference TRBV19 and TRBJ1-5): DGGITQSPKYLFRKEGQNVTLSCEQNLNHDAMYWYRQDPGQGLRLIYYSQIVNDFQKGDIAEGYSVSREKKESFPLTVTSAQKNPTAFYLCASSEVGGPQHFGDGTRLSIL.

This clone has just one count. The rearrangement uses TRBV5-1 and TRBJ1-1; a weak D match, TRBD1 (5 bases). Germline V gene lookup returns CDR1 SGHRS and CDR2 YFSETQ. The CDR3 contains 14 residues. V dropped 4 bases and J dropped 11 bases, with 21 bases sitting between them. CDR3 bases: TGCGCCAGCAGCCCTAGACAGACACCCGGGTCGGCTTTCTTT. Its protein product is CASSPRQTPGSAFF.

This clone was counted once. The chain uses TRBV19 and TRBJ2-7, with TRBD1 matching 10 bases. Germline loops: CDR1 LNHDA, CDR2 SQIVND (reference sequence). CDR3 size: 14 residues. Losses at the gene ends were 6 bases for V and 3 bases for J; bases not matched to a gene: 5. CDR3 sequence reads: CASRFGTGDYEQYF. The CDR3 nucleotides are TGTGCCAGTAGGTTCGGGACAGGGGACTACGAGCAGTACTTC. The full variable domain, completed using reference TRBV19 and TRBJ2-7, is DGGITQSPKYLFRKEGQNVTLSCEQNLNHDAMYWYRQDPGQGLRLIYYSQIVNDFQKGDIAEGYSVSREKKESFPLTVTSAQKNPTAFYLCASRFGTGDYEQYFGPGTRLTVT.

This clone was picked up one time. V usage is TRBV6-5 and J usage is TRBJ1-4; 9 bases agree with TRBD1. This CDR3 is 15 amino acids long. Looked up from germline, CDR1 is MNHEY and CDR2 is SVGAGI. Germline trimming cut 2 bases from V and 5 bases from J; bases unmatched to any gene: 3. CDR3 nucleotides: TGTGCCAGCAGTTACCAAGGACAGGGGAATGAAAAACTGTTTTTT. Protein: CASSYQGQGNEKLFF.

This rearrangement joins TRBV10-3 to TRBJ2-3, with TRBD1 identical over 9 bases. V gave up 2 bases and J gave up 3 bases; unmatched junction bases: 6. Germline V gene data show CDR1 as ENHRY and CDR2 as SYGVKD. The CDR3 spans 16 residues. Here the CDR3 reads CAISETGQGGTDTQYF. In nucleotides, the CDR3 is TGTGCCATCAGTGAGACGGGACAGGGAGGGACAGATACGCAGTATTTT.

This chain connects TRBV7-6 to TRBJ2-7, with 13 bases that match TRBD2. The CDR3 consists of 18 residues. The germline CDR1 and CDR2 sequences are SGHVS and FNYEAQ. Trimming at V came to 5 bases and at J to 0 bases, leaving 10 bases not matched to a gene. DNA for the CDR3: TGTGCCAGCAGCCCCGGGACTAGCGGGGTTTGGAGCTCCTACGAGCAGTACTTC. Its translation is CASSPGTSGVWSSYEQYF.

The chain joins TRBV3-1 (or the pseudogene TRBV3-2) to TRBJ1-4; 7 nucleotides match TRBD1. With V trimmed by 4 bases and J by 9 bases, 5 bases remained unmatched. Germline values: CDR1 LGHDT, CDR2 YNNKEL (reference sequence). The CDR3 is 13 amino acids. CDR3 in DNA: TGTGCCAGCAGCCGGACAGGCGCCCAAAAACTGTTTTTT. Its translation is CASSRTGAQKLFF.

The chain employs TRBV4-2 and TRBJ1-4, with D uncertain. This CDR3 spans 19 amino acids. V was shortened by 0 bases and J by 0 bases, with 17 bases between the two germline ends. The germline V gene encodes CDR1 LGHNA and CDR2 YNFKEQ. For the CDR3, the DNA is TGTGCCAGCAGCCAAGAAGGTTTTGGAGCTTTTTCAACTAATGAAAAACTGTTTTTT. It specifies CASSQEGFGAFSTNEKLFF.

The chain recombines TRBV6-2 or TRBV6-3 with TRBJ1-1, with TRBD1 matching 7 bases. The CDR3 is 15 residues long. The J segment lost 3 bases and the V segment lost 3 bases, leaving 7 bases of the junction unmatched. Germline assignment: CDR1 MNHEY and CDR2 SVGEGT. The CDR3 bases are TGTGCCAGCAGTTATCGTGGCAGGGGGGACACTGAAGCTTTCTTT. This translates into CASSYRGRGDTEAFF.

The gene calls are TRBV18 and TRBJ1-6; TRBD1 might be the D (6 bases). Germline V lookup: CDR1 KGHSH, CDR2 LQKENI. Trimming stripped 5 bases from V and 11 bases from J, with 16 bases between. The CDR3 is made up of 14 amino acids. This chain's CDR3 is CASSSRDNGPPLHF. The CDR3 DNA reads as TGTGCCAGCTCATCCCGGGACAATGGCCCACCCCTCCACTTT.

The chain joins TRBV11-3 to TRBJ1-1; D is uncertain. Germline loops: CDR1 SGHNT, CDR2 YENEEA. V lost 7 bases and J lost 1, with 13 bases in between. The CDR3 totals 14 residues. CDR3 amino acids: CASTPSRGNTEAFF. The CDR3 DNA reads as TGTGCCAGCACCCCCAGTCGTGGGAACACTGAAGCTTTCTTT.